The subject of this entry is one T cell receptor beta chain. Its antigen is not identified. This sample is part of a study of yellow fever vaccine responses in identical twins. MiXCR, run by TCRdb on the RT-PCR reads, gives a single entry per CDR3 protein. The sample holds 11,000 to 15,000 distinct CDR3 sequences, 70% to 85% seen once. The study, taken as a whole, reports: Twins' vaccine T cell responses reportedly seemed partly convergent and partly personalized.

This CDR3 contains 17 residues. With 5 bases clipped from V and 0 bases from J, the junction kept 11 bases outside the gene matches. Germline V gene sequence: CDR1 SGHAT, CDR2 FQDESV (reference sequence). The receptor was derived from a woman aged 18-30 years who received the yellow fever vaccine. Sequencing was performed on T cells from blood (PBMCs), unsorted or a sorted subset (not recorded which), taken before or after yellow fever vaccination (not recorded which). V and J are TRBV11-1 and TRBJ2-3, with 7 bases aligning to TRBD2. Here the CDR3 reads CASSPRKLATSTDTQYF. The CDR3 DNA follows: TGTGCCAGCAGCCCTCGGAAACTAGCGACTAGCACAGATACGCAGTATTTT.